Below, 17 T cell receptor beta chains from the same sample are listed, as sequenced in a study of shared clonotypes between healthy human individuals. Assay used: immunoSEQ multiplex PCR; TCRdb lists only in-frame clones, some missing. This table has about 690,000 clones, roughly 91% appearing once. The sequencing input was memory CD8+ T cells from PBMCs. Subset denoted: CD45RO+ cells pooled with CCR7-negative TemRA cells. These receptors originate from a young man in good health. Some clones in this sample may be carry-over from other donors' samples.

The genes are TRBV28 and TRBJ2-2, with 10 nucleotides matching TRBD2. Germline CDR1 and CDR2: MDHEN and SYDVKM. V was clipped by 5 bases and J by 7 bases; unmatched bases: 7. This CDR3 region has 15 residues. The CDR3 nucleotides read TGTGCCAGCAGTCTCCTAGCGGGAGTAATCGGGGAGCTGTTTTTT. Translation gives CASSLLAGVIGELFF.

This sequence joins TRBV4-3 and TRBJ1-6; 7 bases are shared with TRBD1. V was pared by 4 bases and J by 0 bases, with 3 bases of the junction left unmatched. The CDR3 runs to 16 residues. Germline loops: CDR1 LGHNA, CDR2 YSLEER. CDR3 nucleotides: TGCGCCAGCAGCCCACAGGGGAGCTCCTATAATTCACCCCTCCACTTT. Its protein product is CASSPQGSSYNSPLHF.

CDR3 DNA sequence: TGTGCCAGTAGTATGAGGACAGGAGTAGGAACTCCCCTTCCCCATTTATACAATGAGCAGTTCTTC. Translation: CASSMRTGVGTPLPHLYNEQFF. The chain recombines TRBV19 with TRBJ2-1, with TRBD1 matching 7 bases. The CDR3 runs to 22 residues. J lost 4 bases, V lost 3 bases, and 27 bases had no gene match. CDR1 and CDR2 from the germline V gene are LNHDA and SQIVND (reference sequence). Filled out from reference TRBV19 and TRBJ2-1, the complete variable domain reads DGGITQSPKYLFRKEGQNVTLSCEQNLNHDAMYWYRQDPGQGLRLIYYSQIVNDFQKGDIAEGYSVSREKKESFPLTVTSAQKNPTAFYLCASSMRTGVGTPLPHLYNEQFFGPGTRLTVL.

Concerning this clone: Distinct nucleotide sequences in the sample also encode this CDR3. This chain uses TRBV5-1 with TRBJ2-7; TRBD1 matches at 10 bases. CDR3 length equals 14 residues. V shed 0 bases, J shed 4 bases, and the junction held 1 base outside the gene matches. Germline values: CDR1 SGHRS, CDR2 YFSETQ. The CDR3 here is CASSLGQGAYEQYF. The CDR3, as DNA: TGCGCCAGCAGCTTGGGACAGGGGGCGTACGAGCAGTACTTC.

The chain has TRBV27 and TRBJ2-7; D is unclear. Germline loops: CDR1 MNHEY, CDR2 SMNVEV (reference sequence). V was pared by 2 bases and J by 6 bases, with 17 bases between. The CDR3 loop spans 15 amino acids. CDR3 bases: TGTGCCAGCAGTTTAAGATCTGGGGATTATTCCGAGCAGTACTTC. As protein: CASSLRSGDYSEQYF.

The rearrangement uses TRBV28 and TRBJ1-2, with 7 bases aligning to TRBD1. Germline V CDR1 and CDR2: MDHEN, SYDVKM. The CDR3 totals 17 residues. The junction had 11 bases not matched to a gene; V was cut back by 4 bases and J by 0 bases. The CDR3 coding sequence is TGTGCCAGCAGTTCAAGCTGGGGAGGGGGCGCTAACTATGGCTACACCTTC. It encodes CASSSSWGGGANYGYTF.

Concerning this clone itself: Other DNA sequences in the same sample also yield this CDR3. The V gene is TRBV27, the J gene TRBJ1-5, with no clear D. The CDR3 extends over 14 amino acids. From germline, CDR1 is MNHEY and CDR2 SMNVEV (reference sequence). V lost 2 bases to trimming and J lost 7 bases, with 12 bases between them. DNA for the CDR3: TGTGCCAGCAGTTTAGTAGGGTCGGGACAGCCCCAGCATTTT. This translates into CASSLVGSGQPQHF.

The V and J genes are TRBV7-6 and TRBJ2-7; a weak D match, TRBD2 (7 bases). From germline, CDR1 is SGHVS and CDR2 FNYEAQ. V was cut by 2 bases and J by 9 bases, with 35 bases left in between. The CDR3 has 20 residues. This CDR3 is CASSLRPGARGGRGPFGQYF. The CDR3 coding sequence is TGTGCCAGCAGCTTAAGACCCGGGGCTAGGGGGGGCCGAGGGCCTTTTGGGCAGTACTTC. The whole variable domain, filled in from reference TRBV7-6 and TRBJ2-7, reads GAGVSQSPRYKVTKRGQDVALRCDPISGHVSLYWYRQALGQGPEFLTYFNYEAQQDKSGLPNDRFSAERPEGSISTLTIQRTEQRDSAMYRCASSLRPGARGGRGPFGQYFGPGTRLTVT.

This CDR3 is CASVSDEQYF. The CDR3 DNA sequence: TGTGCCAGCGTGAGTGACGAGCAGTACTTC. This chain connects TRBV7-9 to TRBJ2-7; D is unclear. The V and J ends lost 8 bases and 5 bases respectively, with 7 bases between them. Germline loops: CDR1 SEHNR, CDR2 FQNEAQ (reference sequence). The CDR3 runs 10 residues.

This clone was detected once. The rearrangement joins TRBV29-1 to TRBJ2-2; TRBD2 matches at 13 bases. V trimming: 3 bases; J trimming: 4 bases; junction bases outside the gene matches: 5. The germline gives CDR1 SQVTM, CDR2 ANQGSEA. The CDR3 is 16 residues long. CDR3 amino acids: CSVERGLAGTTGELFF. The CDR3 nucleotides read TGCAGCGTTGAGCGGGGACTAGCGGGGACCACCGGGGAGCTGTTTTTT.

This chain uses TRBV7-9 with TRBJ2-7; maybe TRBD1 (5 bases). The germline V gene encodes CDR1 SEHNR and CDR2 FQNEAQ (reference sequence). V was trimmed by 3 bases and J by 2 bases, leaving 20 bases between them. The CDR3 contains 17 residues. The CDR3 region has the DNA TGTGCCAGCAGCTTGGCCGAAGGGGAAGCGTCCGCCTACGAGCAGTACTTC. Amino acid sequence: CASSLAEGEASAYEQYF.

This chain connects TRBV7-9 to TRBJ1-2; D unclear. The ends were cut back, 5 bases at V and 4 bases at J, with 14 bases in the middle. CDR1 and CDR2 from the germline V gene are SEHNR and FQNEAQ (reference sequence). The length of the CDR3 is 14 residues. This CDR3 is CASSPDWAFYGYTF. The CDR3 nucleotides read TGTGCCAGCAGCCCCGACTGGGCCTTCTATGGCTACACCTTC.

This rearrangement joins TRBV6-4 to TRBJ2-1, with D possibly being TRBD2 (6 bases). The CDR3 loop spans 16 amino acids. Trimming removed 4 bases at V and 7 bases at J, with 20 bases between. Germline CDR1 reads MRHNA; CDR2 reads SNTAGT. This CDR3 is CASSVLGGAGGNEQFF. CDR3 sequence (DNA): TGTGCCAGCAGTGTCCTGGGCGGGGCAGGTGGGAATGAGCAGTTCTTC.

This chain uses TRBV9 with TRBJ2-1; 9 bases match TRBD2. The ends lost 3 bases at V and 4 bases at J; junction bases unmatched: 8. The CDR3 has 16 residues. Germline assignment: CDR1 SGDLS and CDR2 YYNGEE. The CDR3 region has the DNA TGTGCCAGCAGCGCCCAAGCGGGAGGCGGGTACAATGAGCAGTTCTTC. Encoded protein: CASSAQAGGGYNEQFF.

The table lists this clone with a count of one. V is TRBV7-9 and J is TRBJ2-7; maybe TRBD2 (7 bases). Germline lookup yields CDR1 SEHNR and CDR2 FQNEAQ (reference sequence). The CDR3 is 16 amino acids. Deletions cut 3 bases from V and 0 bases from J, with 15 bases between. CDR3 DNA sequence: TGTGCCAGCAGCTTGACGGGGGGCCCCAGCTCCTACGAGCAGTACTTC. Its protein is CASSLTGGPSSYEQYF.

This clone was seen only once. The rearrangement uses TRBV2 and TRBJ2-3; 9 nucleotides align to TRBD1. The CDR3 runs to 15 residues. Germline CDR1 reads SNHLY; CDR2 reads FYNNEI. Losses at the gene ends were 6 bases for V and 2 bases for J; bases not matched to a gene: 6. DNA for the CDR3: TGTGCCAGCAGCAGGGGACAGGGAAACACAGATACGCAGTATTTT. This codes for CASSRGQGNTDTQYF.

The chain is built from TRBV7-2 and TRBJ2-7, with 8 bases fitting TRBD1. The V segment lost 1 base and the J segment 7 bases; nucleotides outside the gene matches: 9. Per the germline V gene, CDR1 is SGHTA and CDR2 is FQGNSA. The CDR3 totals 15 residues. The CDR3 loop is CASSLDPGGSWEQYF. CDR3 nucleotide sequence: TGTGCCAGCAGCTTAGACCCAGGGGGCTCATGGGAGCAGTACTTC.